This is a list of T cell receptor beta chains from one sample in a study of blood T cell repertoires in COVID-19. Profiling relied on immunoSEQ multiplex PCR, and the TCRdb table lists in-frame clones only, not all of them. The sample carries around 260,000 clones, 80% to 90% recorded once. Sequences were obtained from PBMCs or T cells enriched from blood (not recorded which). The receptor set was obtained from a woman in her 30s who had recovered from COVID-19. Both conserved end residues are part of each CDR3. A D gene is named only where the DNA matches it firmly. The size of a clone is reported for some rows only, either as once, few or many, or as a class for expanded clones.

CDR3 protein: CANSSKPGQGNTGELFF
CDR3 DNA: TGTGCCAACTCTTCTAAGCCGGGACAGGGGAATACCGGGGAGCTGTTTTTT
J gene: TRBJ2-2
V gene: TRBV28
clone size: .
D gene: TRBD1

CDR3 protein: CASSLAYGQGEEKLFF
CDR3 DNA: TGTGCCAGCAGCTTGGCCTATGGACAGGGGGAAGAAAAACTGTTTTTT
J gene: TRBJ1-4
V gene: TRBV5-4
clone size: few
D gene: TRBD1

CDR3 protein: CASSQHRLSSYEQYF
CDR3 DNA: TGCGCCAGCAGCCAACACAGATTATCCTCCTACGAGCAGTACTTC
J gene: TRBJ2-7
V gene: TRBV4-1
clone size: .
D gene: .

CDR3 protein: CASSIPFAGASNQPQHF
CDR3 DNA: TGTGCCAGTAGTATTCCTTTCGCGGGGGCTAGCAATCAGCCCCAGCATTTT
J gene: TRBJ1-5
V gene: TRBV19
clone size: few
D gene: .

CDR3 protein: CASSFIEESQKLFF
CDR3 DNA: TGTGCCAGCAGCTTCATAGAAGAATCTCAAAAACTGTTTTTT
J gene: TRBJ1-4
V gene: TRBV7-9
clone size: .
D gene: .

CDR3 protein: CASSPFDRTGELFF
CDR3 DNA: TGCGCCAGCAGCCCTTTTGACAGGACCGGGGAGCTGTTTTTT
J gene: TRBJ2-2
V gene: TRBV5-1
clone size: .
D gene: .

CDR3 protein: CASSLPGGDTEAFF
CDR3 DNA: TGTGCCAGCAGCTTACCAGGAGGCGACACTGAAGCTTTCTTT
J gene: TRBJ1-1
V gene: TRBV11-2
clone size: .
D gene: .

CDR3 protein: CASSLGGVTDTQYF
CDR3 DNA: TGTGCCAGCAGCCTAGGGGGCGTCACAGATACGCAGTATTTT
J gene: TRBJ2-3
V gene: TRBV7-2
clone size: .
D gene: TRBD1

CDR3 protein: CASSQDRTGAFSYEQYF
CDR3 DNA: TGCGCCAGCAGCCAAGACCGTACAGGGGCTTTTTCCTACGAGCAGTACTTC
J gene: TRBJ2-7
V gene: TRBV4-1
clone size: .
D gene: TRBD1

CDR3 protein: CASTWTGGATDTQYF
CDR3 DNA: TGTGCCAGCACCTGGACAGGGGGGGCCACAGATACGCAGTATTTT
J gene: TRBJ2-3
V gene: TRBV7-9
clone size: .
D gene: TRBD1

CDR3 protein: CASSRADRAEQYF
CDR3 DNA: TGTGCCAGCAGCCGAGCCGACAGGGCCGAGCAGTACTTC
J gene: TRBJ2-7
V gene: TRBV5-5
clone size: few
D gene: TRBD1

CDR3 protein: CASSRGGANTEAFF
CDR3 DNA: TGTGCCAGCAGTCGGGGCGGGGCCAACACTGAAGCTTTCTTT
J gene: TRBJ1-1
V gene: TRBV28
clone size: .
D gene: .

CDR3 protein: CASSEGQGWKLFF
CDR3 DNA: TGTGCCAGCAGCGAAGGACAGGGATGGAAACTGTTTTTT
J gene: TRBJ1-4
V gene: TRBV2
clone size: once
D gene: TRBD1

CDR3 protein: CASSQDWKLQTYGYTF
CDR3 DNA: TGTGCCAGCAGCCAAGATTGGAAACTACAAACCTATGGCTACACCTTC
J gene: TRBJ1-2
V gene: TRBV4-2
clone size: .
D gene: .

CDR3 protein: CASSQVLGSLDTQYF
CDR3 DNA: TGTGCCAGCAGCCAAGTGCTCGGGTCCTTAGATACGCAGTATTTT
J gene: TRBJ2-3
V gene: TRBV3-1/TRBV3-2
clone size: .
D gene: .

CDR3 protein: CASSPDWAYGYTF
CDR3 DNA: TGTGCCAGCTCACCGGATTGGGCCTATGGCTACACCTTC
J gene: TRBJ1-2
V gene: TRBV18
clone size: .
D gene: .

CDR3 protein: CAWSGGQASNQPQHF
CDR3 DNA: TGTGCCTGGAGCGGAGGACAGGCGAGCAATCAGCCCCAGCATTTT
J gene: TRBJ1-5
V gene: TRBV30
clone size: once
D gene: TRBD1

CDR3 protein: CASSFGTGRTDTQYF
CDR3 DNA: TGTGCCAGCAGCTTTGGGACAGGGCGCACAGATACGCAGTATTTT
J gene: TRBJ2-3
V gene: TRBV11-2
clone size: .
D gene: TRBD1

CDR3 protein: CASTRSGGSPLHF
CDR3 DNA: TGTGCCAGTACAAGGTCGGGGGGTTCACCCCTCCACTTT
J gene: TRBJ1-6
V gene: TRBV25-1
clone size: .
D gene: .

CDR3 protein: CASSSEDRPEKLFF
CDR3 DNA: TGTGCCAGCAGCTCGGAGGACAGACCGGAAAAACTGTTTTTT
J gene: TRBJ1-4
V gene: TRBV11-2
clone size: .
D gene: .

CDR3 protein: CASSLGWDIRTEQYF
CDR3 DNA: TGCGCCAGCAGCTTGGGGTGGGACATCCGGACCGAGCAGTACTTC
J gene: TRBJ2-7
V gene: TRBV5-1
clone size: .
D gene: .

CDR3 protein: CASSVAGGGSSGNTIYF
CDR3 DNA: TGTGCCAGCAGCGTAGCGGGAGGGGGAAGCTCTGGAAACACCATATATTTT
J gene: TRBJ1-3
V gene: TRBV9
clone size: .
D gene: .

CDR3 protein: CASSLHGRNTEAFF
CDR3 DNA: TGTGCCAGCAGTTTACACGGTCGGAACACTGAAGCTTTCTTT
J gene: TRBJ1-1
V gene: TRBV27
clone size: few
D gene: .

CDR3 protein: CASRNRGHTNEKLFF
CDR3 DNA: TGTGCCAGCAGAAACAGGGGGCACACTAATGAAAAACTGTTTTTT
J gene: TRBJ1-4
V gene: TRBV2
clone size: .
D gene: TRBD1

CDR3 protein: CASSLPHSLAGNTGELFF
CDR3 DNA: TGTGCCAGCAGCTTACCGCATTCTCTAGCGGGGAACACCGGGGAGCTGTTTTTT
J gene: TRBJ2-2
V gene: TRBV7-6
clone size: .
D gene: TRBD2

CDR3 protein: CASSLWGSWKEKLFF
CDR3 DNA: TGTGCCAGCAGCTTGTGGGGCAGTTGGAAGGAAAAACTGTTTTTT
J gene: TRBJ1-4
V gene: TRBV5-6
clone size: .
D gene: .

CDR3 protein: CASSVSGTSSYEQYF
CDR3 DNA: TGTGCCAGCAGCGTATCGGGGACATCTTCCTACGAGCAGTACTTC
J gene: TRBJ2-7
V gene: TRBV9
clone size: .
D gene: .

CDR3 protein: CASSERGLAGDKTGELFF
CDR3 DNA: TGTGCCAGCAGTGAAAGGGGGCTAGCGGGAGATAAAACCGGGGAGCTGTTTTTT
J gene: TRBJ2-2
V gene: TRBV2
clone size: .
D gene: TRBD2

CDR3 protein: CASSPPGLKETQYF
CDR3 DNA: TGTGCCAGCTCACCGCCGGGACTTAAAGAGACCCAGTACTTC
J gene: TRBJ2-5
V gene: TRBV18
clone size: .
D gene: .

CDR3 protein: CASRTGQASDTQYF
CDR3 DNA: TGTGCCAGCAGAACGGGACAGGCTTCGGATACGCAGTATTTT
J gene: TRBJ2-3
V gene: TRBV3-1/TRBV3-2
clone size: .
D gene: TRBD1

CDR3 protein: CASSIAGRRTNTQYF
CDR3 DNA: TGTGCCAGTAGTATAGCTGGGAGGAGGACGAATACGCAGTATTTT
J gene: TRBJ2-3
V gene: TRBV19
clone size: .
D gene: .

CDR3 protein: CASSFSGTGGTLEQFF
CDR3 DNA: TGCGCCAGCAGCTTCTCCGGGACAGGGGGTACCCTAGAGCAGTTCTTC
J gene: TRBJ2-1
V gene: TRBV5-1
clone size: .
D gene: TRBD1

CDR3 protein: CASSQDKGWELSPLHF
CDR3 DNA: TGTGCCAGCAGCCAAGATAAGGGCTGGGAGCTTTCACCCCTCCACTTT
J gene: TRBJ1-6
V gene: TRBV4-2
clone size: .
D gene: .

CDR3 protein: CATSAAGGLDEQYF
CDR3 DNA: TGTGCCACCAGTGCGGCCGGGGGGTTAGACGAGCAGTACTTC
J gene: TRBJ2-7
V gene: TRBV24-1
clone size: .
D gene: TRBD2

CDR3 protein: CASSPEKEKLFF
CDR3 DNA: TGTGCCAGCTCACCTGAGAAGGAAAAACTGTTTTTT
J gene: TRBJ1-4
V gene: TRBV18
clone size: .
D gene: .

CDR3 protein: CASSTSGRNYNEQFF
CDR3 DNA: TGTGCCAGCAGCACTAGCGGGAGGAACTACAATGAGCAGTTCTTC
J gene: TRBJ2-1
V gene: TRBV6-4
clone size: once
D gene: TRBD2

CDR3 protein: CASSQGVTRGTVNSPLHF
CDR3 DNA: TGTGCCAGCAGCCAAGGGGTAACTCGGGGGACAGTAAATTCACCCCTCCACTTT
J gene: TRBJ1-6
V gene: TRBV3-1/TRBV3-2
clone size: .
D gene: TRBD1

CDR3 protein: CASKRARGEGYTF
CDR3 DNA: TGTGCCAGCAAGCGGGCCCGGGGGGAGGGCTACACCTTC
J gene: TRBJ1-2
V gene: TRBV5-6
clone size: .
D gene: .

CDR3 protein: CASRDRISEKLFF
CDR3 DNA: TGTGCCAGCCGGGACAGGATTAGTGAAAAACTGTTTTTT
J gene: TRBJ1-4
V gene: TRBV6-6
clone size: .
D gene: TRBD1

CDR3 protein: CASSLDTNYGYTF
CDR3 DNA: TGTGCCAGCAGCTTGGACACTAACTATGGCTACACCTTC
J gene: TRBJ1-2
V gene: TRBV7-2
clone size: .
D gene: .

CDR3 protein: CASSPDSLNSGNTIYF
CDR3 DNA: TGTGCCAGCAGTCCGGACAGCTTAAACTCTGGAAACACCATATATTTT
J gene: TRBJ1-3
V gene: TRBV2
clone size: once
D gene: .

CDR3 protein: CAISEGTGTSAYEQYF
CDR3 DNA: TGTGCCATCAGTGAAGGGACCGGGACTAGCGCTTACGAGCAGTACTTC
J gene: TRBJ2-7
V gene: TRBV10-3
clone size: .
D gene: TRBD2

CDR3 protein: CASSLGGIKPQHF
CDR3 DNA: TGTGCCAGCAGCTTAGGCGGGATTAAGCCCCAGCATTTT
J gene: TRBJ1-5
V gene: TRBV7-2
clone size: .
D gene: .

CDR3 protein: CASRRGANEKLFF
CDR3 DNA: TGTGCCAGCCGCAGGGGGGCCAATGAAAAACTGTTTTTT
J gene: TRBJ1-4
V gene: TRBV7-9
clone size: few
D gene: TRBD1

CDR3 protein: CASTGGLFLSNTEAFF
CDR3 DNA: TGTGCCAGCACCGGGGGGCTTTTTCTTTCGAACACTGAAGCTTTCTTT
J gene: TRBJ1-1
V gene: TRBV28
clone size: .
D gene: .

CDR3 protein: CATSGGEASNQPQHF
CDR3 DNA: TGTGCCACCAGTGGGGGAGAGGCTAGCAATCAGCCCCAGCATTTT
J gene: TRBJ1-5
V gene: TRBV24-1
clone size: .
D gene: .

CDR3 protein: CASSEYRDNSPLHF
CDR3 DNA: TGTGCCAGCAGTGAATACAGGGATAATTCACCCCTCCACTTT
J gene: TRBJ1-6
V gene: TRBV2
clone size: once
D gene: .

CDR3 protein: CASTLAGNTGELFF
CDR3 DNA: TGTGCCAGCACCTTAGCGGGGAACACCGGGGAGCTGTTTTTT
J gene: TRBJ2-2
V gene: TRBV2
clone size: .
D gene: TRBD2

CDR3 protein: CASSPVAGKSSYNEQFF
CDR3 DNA: TGTGCCAGCAGTCCCGTAGCTGGCAAAAGCTCCTACAATGAGCAGTTCTTC
J gene: TRBJ2-1
V gene: TRBV6-2/TRBV6-3
clone size: .
D gene: .

CDR3 protein: CASRMGLAGNNEQFF
CDR3 DNA: TGTGCCAGCAGGATGGGACTAGCGGGTAACAATGAGCAGTTCTTC
J gene: TRBJ2-1
V gene: TRBV27
clone size: once
D gene: TRBD2

CDR3 protein: CASSLWVQGAQPQHF
CDR3 DNA: TGTGCCAGCAGTTTATGGGTACAGGGGGCTCAGCCCCAGCATTTT
J gene: TRBJ1-5
V gene: TRBV28
clone size: .
D gene: TRBD1

CDR3 protein: CASSGDRDGEQFF
CDR3 DNA: TGTGCCAGCAGTGGGGACAGGGATGGTGAGCAGTTCTTC
J gene: TRBJ2-1
V gene: TRBV12-3/TRBV12-4
clone size: .
D gene: TRBD1